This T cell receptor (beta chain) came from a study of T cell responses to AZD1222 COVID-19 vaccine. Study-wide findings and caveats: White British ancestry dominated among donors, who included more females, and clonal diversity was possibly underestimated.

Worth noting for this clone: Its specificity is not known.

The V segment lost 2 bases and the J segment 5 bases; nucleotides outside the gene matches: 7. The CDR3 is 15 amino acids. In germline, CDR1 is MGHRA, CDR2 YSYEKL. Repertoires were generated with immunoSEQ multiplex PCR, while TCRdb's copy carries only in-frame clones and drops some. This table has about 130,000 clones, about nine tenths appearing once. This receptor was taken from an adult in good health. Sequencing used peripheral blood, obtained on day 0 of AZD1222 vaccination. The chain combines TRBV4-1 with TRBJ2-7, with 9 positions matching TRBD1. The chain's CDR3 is CASSQPGQGRDEQYF. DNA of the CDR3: TGCGCCAGCAGCCAACCGGGACAGGGTCGGGACGAGCAGTACTTC.